The 6 T cell receptor beta chains below all came from one sample that was sequenced in a study of spatial heterogeneity in lung cancer. Overall study results and limits: Tumor mutation count correlated with how many alpha and beta TCRs expanded intratumorally.

MiXCR was run by TCRdb on the 5' RACE reads, yielding one entry per CDR3 protein. The sample records around 1,500 distinct CDR3 sequences, 10% being singletons. Their antigens remain unidentified. Time point denoted: sample taken at primary tumor resection. Material: lung tumor tissue, obtained at surgery. These receptors came from a female donor with early-stage non-small cell lung cancer.

Relative to its sample, this clonotype is large. The chain links TRBV20-1 to TRBJ1-5; TRBD1 aligns across 7 bases. V was clipped by 3 bases and J by 3 bases; unmatched bases: 2. Germline lookup yields CDR1 DFQATT and CDR2 SNEGSKA (reference sequence). CDR3 length: 13 residues. CDR3 DNA: TGCAGTGCTAGGACAGGGTTCAATCAGCCCCAGCATTTT. It encodes CSARTGFNQPQHF.

This clonotype was found a few times. The rearrangement links TRBV28 to TRBJ2-1; TRBD2 agrees at 8 bases. The CDR3 spans 12 residues. J gave up 13 bases and V 2 bases, and 4 bases lay outside the gene matches. Looked up from germline, CDR1 is MDHEN and CDR2 is SYDVKM. The CDR3 nucleotides read TGTGCCAGCAGTTTAGGGCGGGAGGTTCAGTTCTTC. It translates to CASSLGREVQFF.

Only a few counts were recorded for this clonotype. The chain carries TRBV6-2 or TRBV6-3 and TRBJ2-7; 11 bases fit TRBD1. The J segment lost 0 bases and the V segment lost 8 bases, leaving 3 bases of the junction unmatched. Germline V gene sequence: CDR1 MNHEY, CDR2 SVGEGT. The CDR3 is 14 residues long. For the CDR3, the DNA is TGTGCCAGCCTGGGGACAGGGGGCTCCTACGAGCAGTACTTC. Translation gives CASLGTGGSYEQYF.

This clonotype ranks as medium-sized. This chain connects TRBV5-6 to TRBJ2-5; TRBD2 is a possible D gene (5 bases). V lost 0 bases to trimming and J lost 7 bases, with 7 bases between them. The germline V gene has CDR1 SGHDT and CDR2 YYEEEE. The CDR3 has 12 amino acids. The DNA of the CDR3 is TGTGCCAGCAGCTTGGTGGCGGGGACCCAGTACTTC. Its translation is CASSLVAGTQYF.

By share, this clonotype counts as medium-sized. The rearrangement links TRBV9 to TRBJ2-2; a possible D gene is TRBD1 (6 bases). Per the germline V gene, CDR1 is SGDLS and CDR2 is YYNGEE. V was trimmed by 4 bases and J by 1 base, leaving 17 bases between them. This CDR3 spans 17 amino acids. CDR3 nucleotide sequence: TGTGCCAGCAGCCCTTATGGGACACGAGAGAACACCGGGGAGCTGTTTTTT. Protein product: CASSPYGTRENTGELFF.

This clonotype has a handful of counts. The V gene is TRBV2, the J gene TRBJ2-3, with TRBD2 identical over 7 bases. This CDR3 contains 16 residues. Per the germline V gene, CDR1 is SNHLY and CDR2 is FYNNEI. After removal of 3 bases from V and 4 bases from J, the junction contained 10 bases not matched to a gene. The CDR3 protein is CASSDPASRGADTQYF. The CDR3 DNA reads as TGTGCCAGCAGTGACCCGGCTAGCCGGGGGGCAGATACGCAGTATTTT.